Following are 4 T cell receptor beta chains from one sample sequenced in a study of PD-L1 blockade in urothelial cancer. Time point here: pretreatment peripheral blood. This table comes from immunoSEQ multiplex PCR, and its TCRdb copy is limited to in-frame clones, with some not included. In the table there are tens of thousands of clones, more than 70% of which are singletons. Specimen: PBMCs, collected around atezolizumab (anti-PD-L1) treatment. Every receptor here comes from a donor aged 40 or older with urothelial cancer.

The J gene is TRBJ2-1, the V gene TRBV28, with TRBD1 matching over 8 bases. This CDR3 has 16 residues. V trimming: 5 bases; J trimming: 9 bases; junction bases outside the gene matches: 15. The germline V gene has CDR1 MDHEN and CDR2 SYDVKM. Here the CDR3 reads CASSPPRQGRLAEQFF. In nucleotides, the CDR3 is TGTGCCAGCAGTCCCCCGAGACAGGGGAGGTTGGCTGAGCAGTTCTTC.

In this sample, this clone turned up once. The CDR3 bases are TGTGCCAGCAGCCACGGACAGAGAGTCTCTGGAAACACCATATATTTT. Its translation: CASSHGQRVSGNTIYF. V and J are TRBV14 and TRBJ1-3; a possible D gene is TRBD1 (6 bases). With 3 bases removed from V and 0 bases from J, the gap between germline ends came to 12 bases. The CDR3 has 16 amino acids. Germline loops: CDR1 SGHDN, CDR2 FVKESK. Complete variable domain (other parts from reference TRBV14 and TRBJ1-3): EAGVTQFPSHSVIEKGQTVTLRCDPISGHDNLYWYRRVMGKEIKFLLHFVKESKQDESGMPNNRFLAERTGGTYSTLKVQPAELEDSGVYFCASSHGQRVSGNTIYFGEGSWLTVV.

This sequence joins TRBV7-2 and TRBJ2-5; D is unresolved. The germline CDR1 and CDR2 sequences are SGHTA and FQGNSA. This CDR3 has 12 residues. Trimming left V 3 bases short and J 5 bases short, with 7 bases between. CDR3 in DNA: TGTGCCAGCAGCTTTTCTAGGGAGACCCAGTACTTC. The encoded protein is CASSFSRETQYF.

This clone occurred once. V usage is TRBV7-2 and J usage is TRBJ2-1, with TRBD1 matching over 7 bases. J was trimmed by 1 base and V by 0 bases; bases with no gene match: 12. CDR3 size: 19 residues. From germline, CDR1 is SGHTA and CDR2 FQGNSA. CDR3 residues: CASSLAPKGARLSYNEQFF. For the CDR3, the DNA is TGTGCCAGCAGCTTAGCCCCAAAGGGGGCAAGGTTATCCTACAATGAGCAGTTCTTC.